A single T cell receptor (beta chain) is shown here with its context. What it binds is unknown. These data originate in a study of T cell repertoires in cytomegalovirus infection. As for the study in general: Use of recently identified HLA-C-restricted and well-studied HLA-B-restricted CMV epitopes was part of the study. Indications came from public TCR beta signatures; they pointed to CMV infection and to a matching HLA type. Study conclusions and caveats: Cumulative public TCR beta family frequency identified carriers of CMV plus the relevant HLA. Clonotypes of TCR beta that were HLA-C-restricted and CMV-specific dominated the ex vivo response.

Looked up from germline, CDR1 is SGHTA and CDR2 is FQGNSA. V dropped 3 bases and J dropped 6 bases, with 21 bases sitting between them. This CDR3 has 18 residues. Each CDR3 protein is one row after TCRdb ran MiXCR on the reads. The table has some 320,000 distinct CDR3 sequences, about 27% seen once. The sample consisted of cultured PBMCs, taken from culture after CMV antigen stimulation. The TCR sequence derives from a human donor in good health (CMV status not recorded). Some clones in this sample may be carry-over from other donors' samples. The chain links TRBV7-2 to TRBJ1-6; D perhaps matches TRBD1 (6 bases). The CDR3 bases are TGTGCCAGCAGCTTTTCACCCAGGGGACGTAGGATTAATTCACCCCTCCACTTT. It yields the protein CASSFSPRGRRINSPLHF.